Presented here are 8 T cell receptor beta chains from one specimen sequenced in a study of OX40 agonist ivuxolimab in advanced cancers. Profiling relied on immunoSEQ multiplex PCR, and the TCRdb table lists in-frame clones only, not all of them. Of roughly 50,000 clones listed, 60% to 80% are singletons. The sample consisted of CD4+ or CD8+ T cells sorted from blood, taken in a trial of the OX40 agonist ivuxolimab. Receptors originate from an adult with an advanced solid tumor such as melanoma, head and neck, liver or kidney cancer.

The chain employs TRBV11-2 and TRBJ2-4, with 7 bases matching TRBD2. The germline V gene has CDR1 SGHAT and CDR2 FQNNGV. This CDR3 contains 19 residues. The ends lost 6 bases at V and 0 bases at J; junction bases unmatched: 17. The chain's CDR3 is CASRQWGGNTTVAKNIQYF. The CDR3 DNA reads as TGTGCCAGCAGACAATGGGGGGGGAACACCACAGTAGCCAAAAACATTCAGTACTTC.

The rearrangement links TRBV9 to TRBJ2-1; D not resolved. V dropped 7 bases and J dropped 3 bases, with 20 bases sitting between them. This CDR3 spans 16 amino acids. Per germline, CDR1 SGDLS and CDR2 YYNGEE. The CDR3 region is CASSRALTLNYNEQFF. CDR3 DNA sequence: TGTGCCAGCTCCCGGGCACTGACCCTAAACTACAATGAGCAGTTCTTC.

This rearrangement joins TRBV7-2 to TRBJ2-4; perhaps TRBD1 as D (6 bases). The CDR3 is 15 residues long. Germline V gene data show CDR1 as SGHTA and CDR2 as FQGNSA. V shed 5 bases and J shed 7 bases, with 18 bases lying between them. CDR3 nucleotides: TGTGCCAGCAGCCCAACCGGGACAAAGGGGAACATTCAGTACTTC. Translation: CASSPTGTKGNIQYF.

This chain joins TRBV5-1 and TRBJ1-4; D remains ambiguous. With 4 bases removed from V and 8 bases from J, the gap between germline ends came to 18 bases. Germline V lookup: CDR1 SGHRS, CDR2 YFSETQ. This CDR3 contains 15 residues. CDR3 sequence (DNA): TGCGCCAGCAGCACCTCCGGGATCTCGGGGGAAAAACTGTTTTTT. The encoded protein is CASSTSGISGEKLFF.

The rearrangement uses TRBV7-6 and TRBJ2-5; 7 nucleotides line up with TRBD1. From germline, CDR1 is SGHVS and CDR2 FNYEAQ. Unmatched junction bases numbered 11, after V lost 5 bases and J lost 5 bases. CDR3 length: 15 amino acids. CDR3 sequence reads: CASSRRQGSVETQYF. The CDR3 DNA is TGTGCCAGCAGCCGCCGACAGGGATCCGTCGAGACCCAGTACTTC. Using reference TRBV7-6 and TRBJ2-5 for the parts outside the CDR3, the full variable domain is GAGVSQSPRYKVTKRGQDVALRCDPISGHVSLYWYRQALGQGPEFLTYFNYEAQQDKSGLPNDRFSAERPEGSISTLTIQRTEQRDSAMYRCASSRRQGSVETQYFGPGTRLLVL.

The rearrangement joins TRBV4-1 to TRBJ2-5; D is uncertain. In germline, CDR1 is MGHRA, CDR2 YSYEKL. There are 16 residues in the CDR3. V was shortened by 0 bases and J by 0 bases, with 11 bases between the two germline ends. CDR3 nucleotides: TGCGCCAGCAGCCAAGAGGGCCGACTGCACCAAGAGACCCAGTACTTC. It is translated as CASSQEGRLHQETQYF.

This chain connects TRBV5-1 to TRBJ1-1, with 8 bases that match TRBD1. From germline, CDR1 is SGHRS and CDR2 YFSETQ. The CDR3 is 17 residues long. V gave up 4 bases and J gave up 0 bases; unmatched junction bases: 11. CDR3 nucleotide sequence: TGCGCCAGCAGCCCTGGACAGGGCCGGGGCATGAACACTGAAGCTTTCTTT. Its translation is CASSPGQGRGMNTEAFF.

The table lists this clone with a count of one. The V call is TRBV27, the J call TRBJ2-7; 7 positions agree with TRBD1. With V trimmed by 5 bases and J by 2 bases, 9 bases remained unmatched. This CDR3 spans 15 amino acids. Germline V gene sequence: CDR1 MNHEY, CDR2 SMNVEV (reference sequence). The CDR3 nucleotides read TGTGCCAGCAGTCCCAGGACAGGTCCAACCTACGAGCAGTACTTC. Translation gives CASSPRTGPTYEQYF.